The sequence of this T cell receptor (beta chain) was determined in a study of T-cell memory formation after mild COVID-19. V gave up 2 bases and J gave up 3 bases; unmatched junction bases: 6. CDR3 size: 14 residues. The germline V gene encodes CDR1 SQVTM and CDR2 ANQGSEA. TCRdb recomputed calls from the 5' RACE reads with MiXCR, one row per CDR3 protein. This table has about 210,000 distinct CDR3 sequences, around 26% appearing once. Study-level points and caveats: There were some responding clones in pre-infection memory, which suggested that cross-reactive memory had joined.

Comments on this clonotype: Its antigen is not known.

Sequences were obtained from PBMCs or a T cell subset sorted from them (not recorded which). This rearrangement joins TRBV29-1 to TRBJ2-7, with 8 nucleotides matching TRBD2. The receptor comes from an adult woman who had mild COVID-19 (a few samples of this study predate the infection). Cell type and time point are not known. Here the CDR3 reads CSVERAGGLYEQYF. Here the CDR3 DNA reads TGCAGCGTTGAAAGGGCGGGAGGACTCTACGAGCAGTACTTC.